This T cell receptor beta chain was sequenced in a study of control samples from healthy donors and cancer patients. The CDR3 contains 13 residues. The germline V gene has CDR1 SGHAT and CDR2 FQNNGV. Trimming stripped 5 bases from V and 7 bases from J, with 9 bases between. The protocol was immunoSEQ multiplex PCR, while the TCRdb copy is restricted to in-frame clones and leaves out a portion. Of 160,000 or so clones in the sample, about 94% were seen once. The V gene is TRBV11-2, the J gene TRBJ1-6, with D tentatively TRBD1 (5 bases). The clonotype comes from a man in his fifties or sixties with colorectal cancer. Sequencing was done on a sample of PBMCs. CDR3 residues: CASSRQRNSPLHF. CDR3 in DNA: TGTGCCAGCAGCCGACAGAGAAATTCACCCCTCCACTTT.